This T cell receptor (beta chain) is drawn from a study of cytomegalovirus exposure and HLA in healthy donors. General study results and limits: The authors reported that TCR beta sequences could predict HLA-A and HLA-B alleles. These predictions were accurate for most subjects in the first cohort.

PCR amplification relied on 60 Vbeta primers (plus 13 Jbeta primers). Generated by immunoSEQ multiplex PCR, the TCRdb table keeps only in-frame clones and is missing some. The data hold about 140,000 clones, with roughly four fifths observed a single time. A note on this clone: No antigen is known for it.

This CDR3 has 14 residues. V was pared by 5 bases and J by 3 bases, with 14 bases between. Germline V gene data show CDR1 as SGHRS and CDR2 as YFSETQ. Nominally healthy donors were sampled, though unrecorded immune exposures were likely. The chain employs TRBV5-1 and TRBJ2-5; TRBD1 might be the D (5 bases). The clonotype comes from a man aged 18 to 35 in good health and CMV-seropositive. The specimen was PBMCs. CDR3 residues: CASRPNRNKETQYF. The CDR3 nucleotides read TGCGCCAGCAGGCCTAACAGGAATAAAGAGACCCAGTACTTC.